These 24 T cell receptor beta chains came from one sample sequenced in a study of cytomegalovirus exposure and HLA in healthy donors. PCR employed 60 Vbeta and 13 Jbeta primers. Repertoires were generated with immunoSEQ multiplex PCR, while TCRdb's copy carries only in-frame clones and drops some. Among roughly 150,000 clones listed, roughly 70% were seen once. The sequenced sample consisted of PBMCs. The source is a male donor in good health and CMV-seronegative.

This clone has only one observation. The chain uses TRBV2 and TRBJ1-5; D might be TRBD1 (6 bases). The germline CDR1 and CDR2 sequences are SNHLY and FYNNEI. The germline V and J ends were trimmed by 1 base and 0 bases, with 16 bases remaining between them. This CDR3 comprises 18 residues. The CDR3, as DNA: TGTGCCAGCAGTGAAGAAAGGGGGAGAAGATATAGCAATCAGCCCCAGCATTTT. Amino acids: CASSEERGRRYSNQPQHF.

The chain employs TRBV13 and TRBJ2-7; 8 bases map to TRBD2. J lost 3 bases, V lost 0 bases, and 1 base had no gene match. CDR1 PRHDT and CDR2 FYEKMQ come from the germline V gene (reference sequence). The CDR3 runs to 14 residues. Written as DNA, the CDR3 is TGTGCCAGCAGCTTAGGGACTAGCGACTACGAGCAGTACTTC. Translation gives CASSLGTSDYEQYF.

This sequence joins TRBV2 and TRBJ1-1; 7 bases agree with TRBD1. V gave up 6 bases and J gave up 4 bases; unmatched junction bases: 5. This CDR3 spans 13 amino acids. Germline assignment: CDR1 SNHLY and CDR2 FYNNEI. CDR3 protein: CASRQQGLTEAFF. CDR3 in DNA: TGTGCCAGCAGGCAACAGGGGCTCACTGAAGCTTTCTTT.

The V and J genes are TRBV11-3 and TRBJ2-1; 8 bases line up with TRBD2. From germline, CDR1 is SGHNT and CDR2 YENEEA. V was pared by 2 bases and J by 8 bases, with 8 bases of the junction left unmatched. The CDR3 loop spans 15 amino acids. The CDR3 loop is CASSLSSGRIYEQFF. The CDR3 region has the DNA TGTGCCAGCAGCTTAAGCAGCGGGAGAATTTATGAGCAGTTCTTC.

This clone was seen just once. The chain joins TRBV7-9 to TRBJ2-1; TRBD2 agrees at 10 bases. Germline assignment: CDR1 SEHNR and CDR2 FQNEAQ (reference sequence). The ends lost 6 bases at V and 3 bases at J; junction bases unmatched: 11. There are 17 residues in the CDR3. The CDR3 nucleotides read TGTGCCAGCAGAATCCAGTCTTGGACTAGCGGCTACAATGAGCAGTTCTTC. Residues: CASRIQSWTSGYNEQFF.

V and J are TRBV2 and TRBJ1-1, with D unresolved. V was shortened by 2 bases and J by 1 base, with 11 bases between the two germline ends. Germline loops: CDR1 SNHLY, CDR2 FYNNEI. This CDR3 region has 15 residues. CDR3 in amino acids: CASSERVGRNTEAFF. CDR3 bases: TGTGCCAGCAGTGAACGTGTAGGGAGGAACACTGAAGCTTTCTTT.

The rearrangement links TRBV15 to TRBJ1-5; no definite D call. CDR3 length: 16 residues. The V gene's germline CDR1 is LNHNV and CDR2 YYDKDF (reference sequence). V shed 9 bases and J shed 1 base, with 19 bases lying between them. This CDR3 reads CATKLMGGRSNQPQHF. Written as DNA, the CDR3 is TGTGCCACGAAGCTAATGGGAGGAAGGAGCAATCAGCCCCAGCATTTT.

The V and J genes are TRBV19 and TRBJ2-7; perhaps TRBD1 as D (7 bases). V was pared by 1 base and J by 6 bases, with 16 bases between. Germline assignment: CDR1 LNHDA and CDR2 SQIVND (reference sequence). The CDR3 runs to 15 residues. For the CDR3, the DNA is TGTGCCAGTAGTATAGGAGGAGGGGGCAGGAGCGAGCAGTACTTC. Its protein product is CASSIGGGGRSEQYF.

This clone occurred a few times. The rearrangement uses TRBV6-5 and TRBJ1-1, with a tentative D call TRBD1 (5 bases). Between the trimmed V and J ends, which lost 6 bases and 3 bases, there was a span of 14 bases. Germline CDR1 MNHEY, CDR2 SVGAGI. The CDR3 is made up of 14 amino acids. The CDR3: CASSLGGVDTEAFF. As DNA, the CDR3 is TGTGCCAGCAGCCTAGGAGGGGTGGACACTGAAGCTTTCTTT.

J is TRBJ2-3 and V is TRBV4-1; weak D call: TRBD1 (6 bases). The CDR3 has 16 amino acids. Germline assignment: CDR1 MGHRA and CDR2 YSYEKL. V was clipped by 4 bases and J by 0 bases, with 14 bases between them. CDR3 nucleotides: TGCGCCAGCAGCCCTCGGACAGCAACTAGCACAGATACGCAGTATTTT. Translation: CASSPRTATSTDTQYF.

CDR3 sequence: CAWSLQGAAEQYF. The CDR3 DNA sequence: TGTGCCTGGAGTTTACAGGGGGCTGCGGAGCAGTACTTC. This chain connects TRBV30 to TRBJ2-7, with TRBD1 matching 9 bases. In germline, CDR1 is GTSNPN, CDR2 SVGIG (reference sequence). The CDR3 loop spans 13 amino acids. J gave up 7 bases and V 2 bases, and 6 bases lay outside the gene matches.

J is TRBJ1-6 and V is TRBV11-2, with 8 nucleotides matching TRBD1. The CDR3 is 15 amino acids. Germline-derived CDR1 and CDR2 are SGHAT and FQNNGV. With V trimmed by 5 bases and J by 7 bases, 7 bases remained unmatched. The CDR3 sequence is CASSTRTGYNSPLHF. Here the CDR3 DNA reads TGTGCCAGCAGCACACGGACAGGGTACAATTCACCCCTCCACTTT. The whole variable domain, remainder taken from reference TRBV11-2 and TRBJ1-6, is EAGVAQSPRYKIIEKRQSVAFWCNPISGHATLYWYQQILGQGPKLLIQFQNNGVVDDSQLPKDRFSAERLKGVDSTLKIQPAKLEDSAVYLCASSTRTGYNSPLHFGNGTRLTVT.

The chain couples TRBV5-4 to TRBJ2-3; TRBD2 matches at 15 bases. Germline values: CDR1 SGHNT, CDR2 YYREEE (reference sequence). J was trimmed by 0 bases and V by 4 bases; bases with no gene match: 6. The CDR3 runs to 18 residues. CDR3 region: CASSDRTSGRDSTDTQYF. The CDR3 nucleotides are TGTGCCAGCAGCGATCGGACTAGCGGGAGGGATAGCACAGATACGCAGTATTTT.

V gene TRBV9 combines with J gene TRBJ1-2; 9 nucleotides agree with TRBD1. Germline CDR1 SGDLS, CDR2 YYNGEE. The CDR3 loop spans 17 amino acids. V trimming: 2 bases; J trimming: 1 base; junction bases outside the gene matches: 9. Here the CDR3 DNA reads TGTGCCAGCAGCGTGGGACAGGGTCCTATTAATAACTATGGCTACACCTTC. Amino acid sequence: CASSVGQGPINNYGYTF.

The chain uses TRBV5-5 and TRBJ1-5, with 7 nucleotides matching TRBD1. CDR3 length: 15 amino acids. Germline CDR1 and CDR2: SGHKS and YYEKEE (reference sequence). The J segment lost 7 bases and the V segment lost 2 bases, leaving 9 bases of the junction unmatched. The CDR3 nucleotides read TGTGCCAGCAGCTTAGGGGTACAGGGGATCCAGCCCCAGCATTTT. Protein sequence: CASSLGVQGIQPQHF.

This sequence joins TRBV7-9 and TRBJ2-7; D perhaps matches TRBD1 (5 bases). Germline values: CDR1 SEHNR, CDR2 FQNEAQ (reference sequence). The CDR3 contains 12 residues. V was clipped by 5 bases and J by 3 bases, with 8 bases between them. CDR3 coding DNA: TGTGCCAGCAGCACAGACAGCTACGAGCAGTACTTC. It translates to CASSTDSYEQYF. Looking up the rest from reference TRBV7-9 and TRBJ2-7 gives the full variable domain: DTGVSQNPRHKITKRGQNVTFRCDPISEHNRLYWYRQTLGQGPEFLTYFQNEAQLEKSRLLSDRFSAERPKGSFSTLEIQRTEQGDSAMYLCASSTDSYEQYFGPGTRLTVT.

The chain combines TRBV13 with TRBJ2-7; D is possibly TRBD1 (6 bases). The germline V gene has CDR1 PRHDT and CDR2 FYEKMQ (reference sequence). The V end was cut by 5 bases, the J end by 1 base, with 12 bases between. This CDR3 spans 14 amino acids. CDR3 in DNA: TGTGCCAGCAGCCTCGGACAGAATTCCTACGAGCAGTACTTC. Translated: CASSLGQNSYEQYF.

On this clone: Likely a read error: the CDR3 ends without its conserved phenylalanine or tryptophan. The DNA is omitted, as the CDR3 cannot be located on it reliably, and the CDR3 follows TCRdb's listing. J is TRBJ2-6 and V is TRBV7-3; TRBD1 is the table's D call and was not checked against the DNA. Per germline, CDR1 SGHTA and CDR2 FQGTGA. The length of the CDR3 is 13 amino acids, counting both ends. CDR3 loop: CASTPKEGPGPLP.

This clone was picked up a small number of times. The chain combines TRBV6-5 with TRBJ1-2; a weak D match, TRBD1 (6 bases). CDR3 size: 12 residues. Germline CDR1 MNHEY, CDR2 SVGAGI. Trimming took off 2 bases at V and 8 bases at J, with 9 bases between the two ends. CDR3: CASSYGGGGYTF. In nucleotides, the CDR3 is TGTGCCAGCAGTTACGGGGGGGGCGGCTACACCTTC.

The chain recombines TRBV2 with TRBJ2-3; TRBD2 agrees at 13 bases. After removal of 8 bases from V and 3 bases from J, the junction contained 17 bases not matched to a gene. Per the germline V gene, CDR1 is SNHLY and CDR2 is FYNNEI. This CDR3 is 19 amino acids long. This chain's CDR3 is CASVAGYRRLAGGTDTQYF. The CDR3 DNA is TGTGCCAGCGTCGCGGGATACCGGAGACTAGCGGGGGGTACAGATACGCAGTATTTT.

The chain is built from TRBV19 and TRBJ2-6; D is undetermined. The CDR3 is 15 amino acids. Germline values: CDR1 LNHDA, CDR2 SQIVND (reference sequence). Trimming took off 7 bases at V and 5 bases at J, with 15 bases between the two ends. Written as DNA, the CDR3 is TGTGCCAGTACAACAGCAGGATTTAGGGCCAACGTCCTGACTTTC. Amino acid sequence: CASTTAGFRANVLTF.

This chain connects TRBV7-9 to TRBJ2-7; 13 nucleotides agree with TRBD2. V was clipped by 4 bases and J by 4 bases; unmatched bases: 1. The CDR3 covers 14 residues. Germline V gene sequence: CDR1 SEHNR, CDR2 FQNEAQ (reference sequence). The CDR3 loop is CASSSGLAGYEQYF. As DNA, the CDR3 is TGTGCCAGCAGCTCGGGACTAGCGGGATACGAGCAGTACTTC.

This clone was detected once. The CDR3 is CASSIGGTRQDTQYF. In nucleotides, the CDR3 is TGTGCCAGTAGTATCGGAGGGACTAGGCAGGATACGCAGTATTTT. V and J are TRBV19 and TRBJ2-3, with TRBD2 identical over 8 bases. Germline V gene data show CDR1 as LNHDA and CDR2 as SQIVND (reference sequence). V shed 3 bases, J shed 6 bases, and the junction held 8 bases outside the gene matches. The CDR3 consists of 15 residues.

This clone was detected only once. The chain combines TRBV11-2 with TRBJ2-7; 11 nucleotides align to TRBD2. The CDR3 is 15 amino acids. V shed 4 bases and J 0 bases; nucleotides not matched to a gene: 2. The germline gives CDR1 SGHAT, CDR2 FQNNGV. In DNA, the CDR3 is TGTGCCAGCAGCTGGGGACTAGCGGACTCCTACGAGCAGTACTTC. It is translated as CASSWGLADSYEQYF.